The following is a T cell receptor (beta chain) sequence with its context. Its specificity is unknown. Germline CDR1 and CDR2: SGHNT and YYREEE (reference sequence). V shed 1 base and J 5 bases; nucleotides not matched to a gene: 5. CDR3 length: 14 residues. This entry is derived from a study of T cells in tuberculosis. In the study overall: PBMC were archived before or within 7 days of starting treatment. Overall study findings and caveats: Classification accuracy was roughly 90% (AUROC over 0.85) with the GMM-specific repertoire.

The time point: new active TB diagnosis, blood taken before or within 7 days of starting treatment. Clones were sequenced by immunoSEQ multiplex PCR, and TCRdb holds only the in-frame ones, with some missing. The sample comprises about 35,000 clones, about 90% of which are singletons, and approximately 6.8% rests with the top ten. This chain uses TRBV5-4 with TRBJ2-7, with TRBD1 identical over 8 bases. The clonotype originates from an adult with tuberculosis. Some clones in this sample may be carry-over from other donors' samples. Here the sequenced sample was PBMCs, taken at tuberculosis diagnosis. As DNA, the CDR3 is TGTGCCAGCAGCTTGTTCAGGGGGCAACACGAGCAGTACTTC. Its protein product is CASSLFRGQHEQYF.